This T cell receptor beta chain was captured in a study of shared clonotypes between healthy human individuals (dated by TCRdb to 2020 to 2021). About the full investigation: Three men and a couple of women, aged 18 to 49 years, made up the cohort. For each donor, three plates each were used for CD4 naive and CD4 memory, two plates were used for CD8 naive, and one plate was used for CD8 memory. The study deeply sequenced blood TCR repertoires of five healthy adults to estimate repertoire size and the extent of clonotype sharing between individuals. Libraries were prepared and TCR repertoires were sequenced by different laboratories using diverse techniques, in order to increase sequencing depth and limit assay-specific biases. Each donor's leukapheresis produced roughly between about 0.9 and 9.5 billion PBMCs. What the work shows at the level of the full study, not this receptor alone: Even with the large sequencing depth, rarefaction of the sorted-subset datasets indicated that sequencing was incomplete. Sampling was restricted to blood, and TCR repertoires in tissue are likely to differ from TCR repertoires in blood. Larger estimated clonotype richness was generally found for naive subsets than for memory subsets. Pairwise subsampling indicated that sequencing depth was expected to affect the degree of clonotype sharing among donors. The small number of donors limited the genetic and exposure-history diversity represented. Compared with non-shared clonotypes, clonotypes shared by all four sorted-subset donors had higher generation probabilities. Across a handful of donors, 4.5% to 6.5% of naive CD4, around 3.5% of naive CD8, 2.3% of memory CD4, and approximately 0.42% of memory CD8 clonotypes were shared.

Using the deep immunoSEQ assay, multiplex PCR amplified TCR CDR3 regions from genomic DNA. For each cell subset, the extracted genomic DNA was distributed evenly across all wells of several immunoSEQ 96-well plates, and each plate served as one replicate. For sorted subsets, around 0.2 ug genomic DNA, equal to about 30,000 T cell genomes, was loaded into each replicate PCR. The purified libraries were quantified using a Qubit 3.0 fluorometer, sized with a Bioanalyzer 2100, and then quantified again using the KAPA Library Quantification kit. A separate single-read 150-cycle Illumina NextSeq 550 flow cell was used to sequence each immunoSEQ 96-well plate. Per the original workflow: Because the immunoSEQ output held only junctional sequences and lacked quality scores, the filtering could not match the filtering applied to full-length reads. To assign V/J genes and CDR3, sequences were annotated against IMGT germline references using PyIR, a Python wrapper for IgBLAST v1.9. Reads were removed for weak V/J assignments (E-value above 1e-6), missing CDR3, stop codons, out-of-frame junctions, or ambiguous translated residues. A V3J clonotype was defined by an identical inferred V gene, J gene, and CDR3 amino acid sequence. To compute the percentage overlap between repertoires, the number of shared unique clonotypes was divided by the size of the smaller repertoire. Three approaches were used to assess repertoire richness: RTK rarefaction, the Chao1 estimator, and Recon v2.1 estimates of unobserved clonotypes. OLGA was used to compute generation probabilities for all TCRbeta clonotypes that the gDNA method yielded from several donors. TCRdb re-hosts the immuneACCESS table, in-frame sequences only. Its copies lack some clones; in the studies checked, an unresolved V gene accounts for under half of them, and the cause for the rest is not known. V and J calls and clone size are as listed in that table; D and trimming were resolved from the DNA. Present in this sample are about 530,000 clones, 90% to 96% of which were seen just once. The leading ten clones occupy approximately 0.06% of the sample.

The donors were healthy, HIV-negative adults with no recently reported acute infections or vaccinations. Only Caucasian adults living in Nashville, Tennessee, USA were represented among the donors. Magnetic negative selection was used to enrich CD4+ T cells, after which naive cells were positively selected on CD45RA and the negative fraction became the memory subset. Blood was obtained by leukapheresis, after which PBMCs were separated by Ficoll-Histopaque density gradient centrifugation and cryopreserved in liquid nitrogen vapor phase. Analytical flow cytometry was used to check the purity and quantity of every magnetically sorted T cell population. From each sorted fraction, genomic DNA was isolated and quantified by UV absorbance on a Nanodrop 2000c. Worth noting for this clone: Its target antigen remains unknown. Base qualities were left out, and no much larger clone turns up one base away.

The sequenced sample consisted of naive CD4+ T cells sorted from blood. The cell subset or site label for this specimen denotes: CD45RA+ positively selected. The TCR sequence derives from a woman in her 30s in good health.

CDR3 reads: CASSLEGGNNYGYTF. The DNA sequence is given as TGTGCCAGCAGCTTAGAAGGAGGGAACAACTATGGCTACACCTTC. The rearrangement joined TRBV7-9 to TRBJ1-2; no D gene can be assigned with confidence. The trim is 1 base for V and 2 bases for J, with a gap of 11 bases between the germline ends. The CDR3 sequence holds 15 residues, the cysteine and phenylalanine included. Only the CDR3 DNA stays, 45 bases, in frame from base 1. CDR1 and CDR2 are drawn from the germline V gene (reference sequence): SEHNR, FQNEAQ. Full variable domain (CDR3 extended with the reference TRBV7-9 and TRBJ1-2 proteins): DTGVSQNPRHKITKRGQNVTFRCDPISEHNRLYWYRQTLGQGPEFLTYFQNEAQLEKSRLLSDRFSAERPKGSFSTLEIQRTEQGDSAMYLCASSLEGGNNYGYTFGSGTRLTVV.